This passage covers 13 T cell receptor beta chains from one sample sequenced in a study of blood T cells in healthy people across ages. The use of a sample-barcoded 5' primer and a J-beta primer mix characterized a second PCR of roughly 6 to 12 cycles. TCRdb reanalysed the 5' RACE reads using MiXCR and keeps one entry per CDR3 protein. The data hold 1.5 million or so distinct CDR3 sequences, with 35% to 45% observed a single time. The sequenced sample consisted of blood. Receptors originate from a woman younger than 30 in good health.

This clonotype was seen a handful of times. The chain employs TRBV19 and TRBJ2-7; TRBD2 is a possible D gene (5 bases). The germline V gene has CDR1 LNHDA and CDR2 SQIVND (reference sequence). V was pared by 3 bases and J by 2 bases, with 11 bases between. This CDR3 is built from 14 residues. The CDR3 region has the DNA TGTGCCAGTAGTATGGCGGGCGGTACCTACGAGCAGTACTTC. It translates to CASSMAGGTYEQYF. Based on the CDR3 plus reference TRBV19 and TRBJ2-7, the full variable domain is DGGITQSPKYLFRKEGQNVTLSCEQNLNHDAMYWYRQDPGQGLRLIYYSQIVNDFQKGDIAEGYSVSREKKESFPLTVTSAQKNPTAFYLCASSMAGGTYEQYFGPGTRLTVT.

The chain has TRBV27 and TRBJ2-1, with D tentatively TRBD1 or TRBD2 (6 bases each). Per the germline V gene, CDR1 is MNHEY and CDR2 is SMNVEV (reference sequence). V lost 2 bases and J lost 3, with 11 bases in between. The CDR3 runs 15 residues. CDR3 coding DNA: TGTGCCAGCAGTTTAGGGGGGCCTCGCTACAATGAGCAGTTCTTC. Its protein is CASSLGGPRYNEQFF.

This clonotype was detected only a few times. The chain couples TRBV18 to TRBJ1-4; a possible D gene is TRBD1 (6 bases). The V and J ends lost 4 bases and 4 bases respectively, with 13 bases between them. CDR1 is KGHSH, CDR2 LQKENI, per germline. The CDR3 consists of 15 residues. In DNA, the CDR3 is TGTGCCAGCTCACGGCGACAGGCTGTTAATGAAAAACTGTTTTTT. Translated: CASSRRQAVNEKLFF.

The chain has TRBV20-1 and TRBJ2-7; D might be TRBD2 (7 bases). Germline CDR1 and CDR2: DFQATT and SNEGSKA (reference sequence). V was pared by 3 bases and J by 4 bases, with 19 bases between. The CDR3 contains 15 residues. This CDR3 reads CSARRGGYLRYEQYF. Written as DNA, the CDR3 is TGCAGTGCTAGGAGGGGGGGGTATTTAAGGTACGAGCAGTACTTC.

The chain couples TRBV7-8 to TRBJ2-7; tentatively, D is TRBD1 (6 bases). The V end was cut by 5 bases, the J end by 0 bases, with 23 bases between. This CDR3 has 18 residues. Germline V gene data show CDR1 as SGHVS and CDR2 as FQNEAQ. CDR3 sequence: CASSPTRTVRLDSYEQYF. Written as DNA, the CDR3 is TGTGCCAGCAGCCCCACCCGGACAGTCCGCTTGGACTCCTACGAGCAGTACTTC.

The chain is built from TRBV20-1 and TRBJ1-1; D remains unclear. The V gene lost 5 bases and the J gene lost 1 base, with 14 bases spanning the gap. Germline V CDR1 and CDR2: DFQATT, SNEGSKA (reference sequence). The length of the CDR3 is 14 residues. The CDR3 nucleotides read TGCAGTGCTGGTCTCGGCATTGCGAACACTGAAGCTTTCTTT. It yields the protein CSAGLGIANTEAFF.

J is TRBJ2-5 and V is TRBV5-1; 8 bases agree with TRBD1. The DNA matches TRBJ2-7 better at its end, which makes the J call doubtful. Germline V gene sequence: CDR1 SGHRS, CDR2 YFSETQ. CDR3 length: 14 residues. DNA of the CDR3: TGCGCCAGCAGACCGACAGGGGTCGCCGACGAGCAGTACTTC. Translated, it gives CASRPTGVADEQYF.

This clonotype appeared many times. This sequence joins TRBV12-3 or TRBV12-4 and TRBJ1-2; weak D call: TRBD1 (6 bases). V shed 4 bases and J shed 7 bases, with 7 bases lying between them. This CDR3 contains 11 residues. CDR3 sequence reads: CASSYRVGYTF. DNA for the CDR3: TGTGCCAGCAGTTACAGGGTTGGCTACACCTTC.

This clonotype was seen repeatedly, ten times or more. The rearrangement links TRBV10-3 to TRBJ2-3; 8 bases match TRBD2. CDR1 and CDR2 (germline): ENHRY, SYGVKD. The CDR3 spans 15 residues. V lost 2 bases to trimming and J lost 3 bases; unmatched junction nucleotides: 4. DNA for the CDR3: TGTGCCATCAGTGAGCGTCTAGCGGGTACAGATACGCAGTATTTT. It encodes CAISERLAGTDTQYF.

This clonotype was recorded a few times. The chain links TRBV6-5 to TRBJ2-1, with unresolved D. V dropped 2 bases and J dropped 1 base, with 12 bases sitting between them. The CDR3 length is 16 residues. Germline V gene data show CDR1 as MNHEY and CDR2 as SVGAGI. Here the CDR3 reads CASSYDGTPSYNEQFF. The CDR3, as DNA: TGTGCCAGCAGTTACGACGGTACCCCATCCTACAATGAGCAGTTCTTC.

This rearrangement joins TRBV30 to TRBJ2-5, with D hard to call. This CDR3 has 17 amino acids. V gave up 2 bases and J gave up 0 bases, with 19 bases separating them. Germline assignment: CDR1 GTSNPN and CDR2 SVGIG (reference sequence). The CDR3: CAWSPLSAGLYQETQYF. The CDR3 nucleotides read TGTGCCTGGAGTCCATTGTCAGCCGGCCTGTACCAAGAGACCCAGTACTTC.

This clonotype was counted between two and nine times. This chain connects TRBV4-3 to TRBJ2-7; no clear D. This CDR3 region has 16 residues. Germline loops: CDR1 LGHNA, CDR2 YSLEER. V gave up 0 bases and J gave up 3 bases, with 15 bases separating them. The CDR3 loop reads CASSQDGQSLHYEQYF. In nucleotides, the CDR3 is TGCGCCAGCAGCCAAGATGGCCAATCGCTGCACTACGAGCAGTACTTC.

This rearrangement joins TRBV27 to TRBJ2-4, with D perhaps TRBD1 (6 bases). The CDR3 totals 17 residues. The germline CDR1 and CDR2 sequences are MNHEY and SMNVEV (reference sequence). Trimming took off 2 bases at V and 6 bases at J, with 20 bases between the two ends. The CDR3 DNA reads TGTGCCAGCAGTTTAGGGGAGACAGGCGGCTCAACAAACATTCAGTACTTC. Translation: CASSLGETGGSTNIQYF.